The clone carrying this T cell receptor (beta chain) is a singleton in its sample. This entry belongs to a study of siplizumab effects on memory and regulatory T cells. TCRdb's copy holds only in-frame clones and misses some; the assay was immunoSEQ multiplex PCR. The data hold 90,000 to 95,000 clones, with 93% observed a single time. Germline V lookup: CDR1 MGHDK, CDR2 SYGVNS. V was shortened by 4 bases and J by 5 bases, with 13 bases between the two germline ends. The CDR3 sequence is 14 residues long. The rearrangement joins TRBV25-1 to TRBJ2-3; D gene ambiguous. The sequencing sample was made of CD8+ T cells sorted from blood. This receptor was identified in a human donor in good health. Here the CDR3 reads CASSGGSWGDTQYF. In DNA form, the CDR3 reads TGTGCCAGCAGTGGGGGATCCTGGGGAGATACGCAGTATTTT.